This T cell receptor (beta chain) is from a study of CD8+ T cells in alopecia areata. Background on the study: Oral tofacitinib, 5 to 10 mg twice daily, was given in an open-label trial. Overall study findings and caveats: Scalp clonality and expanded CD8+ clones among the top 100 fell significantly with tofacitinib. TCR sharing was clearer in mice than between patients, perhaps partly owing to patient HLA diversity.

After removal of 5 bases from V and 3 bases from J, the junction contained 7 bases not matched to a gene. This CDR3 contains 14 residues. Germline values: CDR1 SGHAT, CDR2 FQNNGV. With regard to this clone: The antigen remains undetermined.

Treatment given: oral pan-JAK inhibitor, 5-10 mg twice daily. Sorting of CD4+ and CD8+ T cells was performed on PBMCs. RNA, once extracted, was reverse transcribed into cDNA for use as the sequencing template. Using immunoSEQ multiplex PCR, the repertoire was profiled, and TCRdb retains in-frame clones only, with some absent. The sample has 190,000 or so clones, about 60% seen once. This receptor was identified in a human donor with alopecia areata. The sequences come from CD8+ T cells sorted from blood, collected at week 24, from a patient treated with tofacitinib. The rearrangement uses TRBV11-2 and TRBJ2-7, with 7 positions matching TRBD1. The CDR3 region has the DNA TGTGCCAGCAGCACCGAGACAGGGATCTACGAGCAGTACTTC. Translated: CASSTETGIYEQYF.